The 6 T cell receptor beta chains reported below all come from one sample, sequenced in a study of T cells in Graves' hyperthyroidism and ophthalmopathy. Template material for amplifying TCR beta CDR3 regions consisted of RNA transcripts. Using the HTBI primer set, a first-round RT-PCR was run on the TCR CDR3. TCRdb processed the multiplex PCR reads anew with MiXCR; each CDR3 protein has one entry. Of 300,000 to 500,000 distinct CDR3 sequences listed, 11% to 15% were seen once; the top ten hold 25% to 30%. Sequenced input: blood. The source of these receptors is a man aged 45 to 65 with Graves' ophthalmopathy.

In its sample, this clonotype was seen many times. The chain links TRBV11-2 to TRBJ2-5; D is ambiguous. Germline V CDR1 and CDR2: SGHAT, FQNNGV. V lost 3 bases, J lost 5 bases, and 7 bases lay in between. The CDR3 is made up of 12 amino acids. CDR3 sequence reads: CASSFGAETQYF. The CDR3 DNA follows: TGTGCCAGCAGCTTCGGAGCGGAGACCCAGTACTTC.

At least ten counts were recorded for this clonotype. The chain has TRBV7-3 and TRBJ2-3; 10 bases align to TRBD2. CDR1 SGHTA and CDR2 FQGTGA come from the germline V gene. This CDR3 has 17 residues. The ends lost 5 bases at V and 5 bases at J; junction bases unmatched: 13. CDR3 nucleotide sequence: TGTGCCAGCAGCCGAACGGCGCCTAGCGGGAGAGGAGATACGCAGTATTTT. The encoded protein is CASSRTAPSGRGDTQYF.

A few counts support this clonotype. The V call is TRBV19, the J call TRBJ2-7; 7 bases fit TRBD2. The J segment lost 2 bases and the V segment lost 7 bases, leaving 5 bases of the junction unmatched. The CDR3 contains 13 residues. CDR1 is LNHDA, CDR2 SQIVND, per germline (reference sequence). CDR3 nucleotide sequence: TGTGCCAGTACTCCTAGCGGCCCCTACGAGCAGTACTTC. It specifies CASTPSGPYEQYF.

This clonotype was counted ten times or more. The rearrangement joins TRBV7-2 to TRBJ2-6; 8 bases are a match to TRBD2. The length of the CDR3 is 20 residues. The V segment lost 5 bases and the J segment 1 base; nucleotides outside the gene matches: 16. Germline V gene lookup returns CDR1 SGHTA and CDR2 FQGNSA. CDR3 bases: TGTGCCAGCAGCCAAGGATGGCGGTCCCAGCGGGAGTCTGGGGCCAACGTCCTGACTTTC. Translated: CASSQGWRSQRESGANVLTF.

The chain uses TRBV2 and TRBJ1-2; the match to TRBD1 covers 9 bases. From germline, CDR1 is SNHLY and CDR2 FYNNEI. This CDR3 is built from 13 residues. Trimming cost V 8 bases and J 8 bases; bases outside gene matches: 9. The CDR3 region has the DNA TGTGCCAGCCGCGGACAGGGGATTGAAGGCTACACCTTC. Translating gives CASRGQGIEGYTF.

This clonotype came up a few times. CDR3: CAWSPSSYNEQFF. The CDR3 bases are TGTGCCTGGAGTCCCTCATCCTACAATGAGCAGTTCTTC. V and J are TRBV30 and TRBJ2-1; no clear D. Germline V gene data show CDR1 as GTSNPN and CDR2 as SVGIG (reference sequence). V gave up 2 bases and J gave up 1 base, with 6 bases separating them. The length of the CDR3 is 13 residues.